One and the same sample provided the 20 T cell receptor beta chains below, sequenced in a study of blood T cell repertoires in COVID-19. Sequencing was performed with immunoSEQ multiplex PCR; in TCRdb, only in-frame clones are kept and a portion is missing. The sample yields 300,000 to 350,000 clones, nearly 90% seen once. The sample comprised PBMCs or T cells enriched from blood (not recorded which). All receptors come from a woman younger than 30 with acute COVID-19.

This chain joins TRBV29-1 and TRBJ1-2; no clear D. Trimming left V 1 base short and J 4 bases short, with 10 bases between. The CDR3 extends over 13 amino acids. Germline V CDR1 and CDR2: SQVTM, ANQGSEA. The CDR3 reads CSVEGQGVYGYTF. CDR3 sequence (DNA): TGCAGCGTTGAAGGGCAAGGAGTCTATGGCTACACCTTC.

The J gene is TRBJ2-3, the V gene TRBV5-8; D possibly corresponds to TRBD1 (5 bases). Between the trimmed V and J ends, which lost 5 bases and 1 base, there was a span of 23 bases. From germline, CDR1 is SGHTS and CDR2 YDEGEE. The CDR3 runs to 18 residues. CDR3 in amino acids: CASSSDKVAVWGTDTQYF. CDR3 DNA sequence: TGTGCCAGCAGTTCGGACAAGGTGGCCGTATGGGGCACAGATACGCAGTATTTT.

The V call is TRBV7-9, the J call TRBJ1-2; D not certain. Trimming took 4 bases from V and 1 from J, leaving 13 bases between them. This CDR3 is built from 15 residues. Germline V CDR1 and CDR2: SEHNR, FQNEAQ (reference sequence). The CDR3 DNA sequence: TGTGCCAGCAGCTCCCCGGGAACCAATAACTATGGCTACACCTTC. It specifies CASSSPGTNNYGYTF.

This sequence joins TRBV30 and TRBJ1-1; unclear D gene. Germline CDR1 GTSNPN, CDR2 SVGIG (reference sequence). The CDR3 covers 13 residues. V shed 2 bases and J shed 4 bases, with 11 bases lying between them. The CDR3: CAWSNSYGTEAFF. The CDR3 coding sequence is TGTGCCTGGAGTAACAGCTACGGCACTGAAGCTTTCTTT.

This clone appeared a single time. The chain joins TRBV14 to TRBJ1-3, with no clear D. V was pared by 4 bases and J by 0 bases, with 7 bases between. Per germline, CDR1 SGHDN and CDR2 FVKESK. CDR3 size: 14 residues. Written as DNA, the CDR3 is TGTGCCAGCAGCCGGGCCATCTCTGGAAACACCATATATTTT. This encodes CASSRAISGNTIYF.

The chain links TRBV28 to TRBJ1-2; D ambiguous. The germline V gene encodes CDR1 MDHEN and CDR2 SYDVKM. This CDR3 spans 12 amino acids. The V and J ends lost 5 bases and 6 bases respectively, with 10 bases between them. In DNA, the CDR3 is TGTGCCAGCAGTATCATCGCGGATGGCTACACCTTC. It specifies CASSIIADGYTF.

This rearrangement joins TRBV6-5 to TRBJ2-2, with TRBD2 as a possible D gene (6 bases). Germline V gene sequence: CDR1 MNHEY, CDR2 SVGAGI. Trimming pared 6 bases from V and 7 bases from J, leaving 9 bases between. The length of the CDR3 is 12 residues. CDR3 DNA sequence: TGTGCCAGCAGACGGGAGCACGGGGAGCTGTTTTTT. Translated, it gives CASRREHGELFF.

The CDR3, as DNA: TGTGCCAGCAGCTCAAAGGTCGCGGTGAACACTGAAGCTTTCTTT. This gives the protein CASSSKVAVNTEAFF. The V gene is TRBV7-9, the J gene TRBJ1-1; D unresolved. The CDR3 spans 15 residues. Germline V lookup: CDR1 SEHNR, CDR2 FQNEAQ (reference sequence). V gave up 4 bases and J gave up 0 bases, with 12 bases separating them.

The chain links TRBV28 to TRBJ1-5; 9 bases fit TRBD1. Germline CDR1 and CDR2: MDHEN and SYDVKM. The CDR3 has 16 amino acids. V gave up 4 bases and J gave up 6 bases; unmatched junction bases: 10. CDR3 coding DNA: TGTGCCAGCAGTTCCAATCGGGACAGGGACTCTCAGCCCCAGCATTTT. It codes for CASSSNRDRDSQPQHF.

This clone has a single count. This chain joins TRBV30 and TRBJ2-1; 14 nucleotides match TRBD2. Germline lookup yields CDR1 GTSNPN and CDR2 SVGIG (reference sequence). This CDR3 is built from 19 residues. The junction had 13 bases not matched to a gene; V was cut back by 1 base and J by 5 bases. The CDR3 loop is CAWSALLLPGLAGDNEQFF. In DNA form, the CDR3 reads TGTGCCTGGAGTGCTCTCTTGCTCCCGGGACTAGCGGGAGACAATGAGCAGTTCTTC. Filled out from reference TRBV30 and TRBJ2-1, the complete variable domain reads SQTIHQWPATLVQPVGSPLSLECTVEGTSNPNLYWYRQAAGRGLQLLFYSVGIGQISSEVPQNLSASRPQDRQFILSSKKLLLSDSGFYLCAWSALLLPGLAGDNEQFFGPGTRLTVL.

The gene calls are TRBV6-5 and TRBJ2-7, with 8 bases lining up with TRBD2. The CDR3 totals 15 residues. The junction had 11 bases not matched to a gene; V was cut back by 5 bases and J by 5 bases. The germline CDR1 and CDR2 sequences are MNHEY and SVGAGI. CDR3 DNA: TGTGCCAGCAGTCCCCTCGGCGGGAGGTGGAACGAGCAGTACTTC. Protein product: CASSPLGGRWNEQYF.

The chain uses TRBV5-4 and TRBJ2-4; TRBD2 agrees at 8 bases. The V gene's germline CDR1 is SGHNT and CDR2 YYREEE (reference sequence). V lost 4 bases to trimming and J lost 1 base; unmatched junction nucleotides: 4. The CDR3 length is 15 residues. The CDR3 DNA reads as TGTGCCAGCAGCCTCCAGCGGGGGGCCAAAAACATTCAGTACTTC. This sequence encodes CASSLQRGAKNIQYF. The full variable domain, in which reference TRBV5-4 and TRBJ2-4 provide the parts outside the CDR3, is ETGVTQSPTHLIKTRGQQVTLRCSSQSGHNTVSWYQQALGQGPQFIFQYYREEENGRGNFPPRFSGLQFPNYSSELNVNALELDDSALYLCASSLQRGAKNIQYFGAGTRLSVL.

The chain carries TRBV11-2 and TRBJ1-6; TRBD1 matches at 7 bases. The ends lost 5 bases at V and 2 bases at J; junction bases unmatched: 9. CDR1 and CDR2 from the germline V gene are SGHAT and FQNNGV. The CDR3 runs to 17 residues. CDR3 nucleotide sequence: TGTGCCAGCAGCGCCGTGGGACAGCTCGCCTATAATTCACCCCTCCACTTT. Its translation: CASSAVGQLAYNSPLHF.

This chain connects TRBV28 to TRBJ2-6, with TRBD2 as a possible D gene (6 bases). The CDR3 spans 18 residues. V lost 2 bases and J 1 base, leaving 15 bases between the germline ends. Per germline, CDR1 MDHEN and CDR2 SYDVKM. The DNA for the CDR3 is TGTGCCAGCAGTTTAGTGGGGGGAAGAAGGTCTGGGGCCAACGTCCTGACTTTC. It codes for CASSLVGGRRSGANVLTF.

This rearrangement joins TRBV28 to TRBJ2-7; D remains ambiguous. Trimming pared 8 bases from V and 0 bases from J, leaving 17 bases between. CDR3 length equals 15 residues. From germline, CDR1 is MDHEN and CDR2 SYDVKM. CDR3 nucleotides: TGTGCCAGCGCTTTTTCGGGTGCCATCTCCTACGAGCAGTACTTC. It specifies CASAFSGAISYEQYF. The full variable domain, its missing parts supplied by reference TRBV28 and TRBJ2-7, is DVKVTQSSRYLVKRTGEKVFLECVQDMDHENMFWYRQDPGLGLRLIYFSYDVKMKEKGDIPEGYSVSREKKERFSLILESASTNQTSMYLCASAFSGAISYEQYFGPGTRLTVT.

V and J are TRBV6-1 and TRBJ2-3, with TRBD2 identical over 8 bases. Germline V gene lookup returns CDR1 MNHNS and CDR2 SASEGT. Trimming took 0 bases from V and 1 from J; bases not matched to a gene: 6. The CDR3 is made up of 17 amino acids. CDR3 in amino acids: CASSEAGLAGGTDTQYF. For the CDR3, the DNA is TGTGCCAGCAGTGAAGCGGGGCTAGCGGGCGGCACAGATACGCAGTATTTT.

The J gene is TRBJ1-6, the V gene TRBV11-3; D might be TRBD1 (5 bases). CDR3 length: 15 amino acids. The germline V and J ends were trimmed by 5 bases and 3 bases, with 11 bases remaining between them. The V gene's germline CDR1 is SGHNT and CDR2 YENEEA. The CDR3 reads CASSTGRGYNSPLHF. Here the CDR3 DNA reads TGTGCCAGCAGCACCGGGAGGGGCTATAATTCACCCCTCCACTTT.

V usage is TRBV11-3 and J usage is TRBJ2-7, with TRBD2 as a possible D gene (5 bases). The CDR3 is made up of 16 amino acids. The germline CDR1 and CDR2 sequences are SGHNT and YENEEA. V was cut by 2 bases and J by 2 bases, with 16 bases left in between. CDR3 residues: CASSLISGRNTYEQYF. CDR3 coding DNA: TGTGCCAGCAGCTTAATCAGCGGAAGGAACACCTACGAGCAGTACTTC.

J is TRBJ1-6 and V is TRBV25-1; TRBD1 agrees at 8 bases. CDR1 and CDR2 (germline): MGHDK, SYGVNS. V lost 2 bases to trimming and J lost 10 bases; unmatched junction nucleotides: 4. The CDR3 is made up of 14 amino acids. The CDR3 DNA follows: TGTGCCAGCAGTGAACAGGGGGCAGACTCACCCCTCCACTTT. It specifies CASSEQGADSPLHF.

The chain has TRBV13 and TRBJ1-2; D possibly corresponds to TRBD1 (5 bases). This CDR3 has 13 residues. With 6 bases removed from V and 3 bases from J, the gap between germline ends came to 11 bases. Germline-derived CDR1 and CDR2 are PRHDT and FYEKMQ (reference sequence). The CDR3 spells CASSSGGYYGYTF. The CDR3 coding sequence is TGTGCCAGCAGTTCCGGGGGATACTATGGCTACACCTTC. Complete variable domain (other parts from reference TRBV13 and TRBJ1-2): AAGVIQSPRHLIKEKRETATLKCYPIPRHDTVYWYQQGPGQDPQFLISFYEKMQSDKGSIPDRFSAQQFSDYHSELNMSSLELGDSALYFCASSSGGYYGYTFGSGTRLTVV.